Below are 18 T cell receptor beta chains sequenced from a single sample in a study of blood T cell repertoires in COVID-19. Profiling relied on immunoSEQ multiplex PCR, and the TCRdb table lists in-frame clones only, not all of them. The table records 300,000 to 350,000 clones, about nine tenths of them present only once. The sample was peripheral blood. These receptor sequences come from a man aged 18 to 29 with active or convalescent COVID-19.

The rearrangement uses TRBV19 and TRBJ1-5; 10 nucleotides match TRBD1. V lost 7 bases and J lost 5; bases outside the gene matches: 8. The CDR3 has 15 residues. The germline V gene has CDR1 LNHDA and CDR2 SQIVND (reference sequence). The DNA for the CDR3 is TGTGCCAGTACCCCGGACAGGGGGTTGTATCAGCCCCAGCATTTT. Its translation is CASTPDRGLYQPQHF. Full variable domain (missing parts from reference TRBV19 and TRBJ1-5): DGGITQSPKYLFRKEGQNVTLSCEQNLNHDAMYWYRQDPGQGLRLIYYSQIVNDFQKGDIAEGYSVSREKKESFPLTVTSAQKNPTAFYLCASTPDRGLYQPQHFGDGTRLSIL.

The chain joins TRBV3-1 (or the pseudogene TRBV3-2) to TRBJ2-5; D gene unclear. The CDR3 consists of 12 residues. Trimming pared 1 base from V and 11 bases from J, leaving 11 bases between. The germline V gene encodes CDR1 LGHDT and CDR2 YNNKEL (reference sequence). The CDR3 loop is CASSQVRGSQYF. The CDR3 bases are TGTGCCAGCAGCCAAGTGAGAGGTTCACAGTACTTC.

V is TRBV18 and J is TRBJ1-6; possible D gene TRBD1, 5 bases. The CDR3 loop spans 15 amino acids. V was pared by 6 bases and J by 5 bases, with 14 bases between. Germline V CDR1 and CDR2: KGHSH, LQKENI. CDR3 amino acids: CASSPGRGHNSPLHF. DNA of the CDR3: TGTGCCAGCTCCCCCGGGAGGGGCCATAATTCACCCCTCCACTTT.

The chain uses TRBV4-3 and TRBJ2-5, with 8 bases identical to TRBD1. V was pared by 0 bases and J by 0 bases, with 9 bases of the junction left unmatched. This CDR3 region has 18 residues. Germline V gene sequence: CDR1 LGHNA, CDR2 YSLEER. CDR3 sequence reads: CASSQERTGSLYQETQYF. The DNA of the CDR3 is TGCGCCAGCAGCCAAGAGAGGACAGGGAGCCTTTACCAAGAGACCCAGTACTTC.

This clone appeared a few times. The gene calls are TRBV15 and TRBJ1-3; D possibly corresponds to TRBD1 (5 bases). Trimming removed 2 bases at V and 0 bases at J, with 11 bases between. The germline gives CDR1 LNHNV, CDR2 YYDKDF (reference sequence). The CDR3 is 16 residues long. CDR3 residues: CATSRKDSSSGNTIYF. The CDR3 nucleotides read TGTGCCACCAGCAGAAAAGACAGTTCCTCTGGAAACACCATATATTTT.

The chain combines TRBV6-1 with TRBJ2-7; tentatively, D is TRBD1 (6 bases). V lost 0 bases to trimming and J lost 1 base, with 16 bases between them. The CDR3 has 17 amino acids. Germline CDR1 reads MNHNS; CDR2 reads SASEGT. The CDR3 spells CASSEAAQGKVSYEQYF. The CDR3 bases are TGTGCCAGCAGTGAAGCGGCACAGGGAAAGGTTTCCTACGAGCAGTACTTC.

The V gene is TRBV11-2, the J gene TRBJ1-2, with D maybe TRBD1 (5 bases). Germline CDR1 and CDR2: SGHAT and FQNNGV. The CDR3 is made up of 12 amino acids. V was cut by 0 bases and J by 8 bases, with 7 bases left in between. CDR3 DNA sequence: TGTGCCAGCAGCTTAGACCCAGGGGGCTACACCTTC. Translated, it gives CASSLDPGGYTF.

The chain has TRBV2 and TRBJ2-4; D is ambiguous. V was shortened by 7 bases and J by 0 bases, with 13 bases between the two germline ends. CDR1 is SNHLY, CDR2 FYNNEI, per germline. The CDR3 extends over 15 amino acids. CDR3 bases: TGTGCCAGCACCCCACCCTGGCTAGCCAAAAACATTCAGTACTTC. This sequence encodes CASTPPWLAKNIQYF.

V is TRBV18 and J is TRBJ1-2, with TRBD1 as a possible D gene (5 bases). There are 14 residues in the CDR3. Germline loops: CDR1 KGHSH, CDR2 LQKENI. Trimming took 6 bases from V and 7 from J, leaving 18 bases between them. DNA of the CDR3: TGTGCCAGCTCCCAAGACACCATGGGGCTTGGCTACACCTTC. Its protein is CASSQDTMGLGYTF.

The J gene is TRBJ1-2, the V gene TRBV29-1, with 8 positions matching TRBD1. This CDR3 is 19 amino acids long. V shed 1 base and J 0 bases; nucleotides not matched to a gene: 16. From germline, CDR1 is SQVTM and CDR2 ANQGSEA. This chain's CDR3 is CSVEGHQGARVRANYGYTF. The CDR3 coding sequence is TGCAGCGTTGAAGGCCATCAGGGGGCGCGGGTACGGGCTAACTATGGCTACACCTTC. Filled out from reference TRBV29-1 and TRBJ1-2, the complete variable domain reads SAVISQKPSRDICQRGTSLTIQCQVDSQVTMMFWYRQQPGQSLTLIATANQGSEATYESGFVIDKFPISRPNLTFSTLTVSNMSPEDSSIYLCSVEGHQGARVRANYGYTFGSGTRLTVV.

The rearrangement uses TRBV24-1 and TRBJ2-3, with TRBD1 identical over 12 bases. Germline CDR1 is KGHDR and CDR2 is SFDVKD. There are 20 residues in the CDR3. V gave up 5 bases and J gave up 1 base; unmatched junction bases: 15. DNA for the CDR3: TGTGCCACCAGTGCGTGGGATCCCGGGACAGGGGGCCCTGGCACAGATACGCAGTATTTT. It encodes CATSAWDPGTGGPGTDTQYF.

This sequence joins TRBV7-6 and TRBJ2-3, with 16 bases that match TRBD2. V gave up 2 bases and J gave up 3 bases; unmatched junction bases: 8. The CDR3 has 19 residues. Germline loops: CDR1 SGHVS, CDR2 FNYEAQ. CDR3 sequence: CASSLMVGTSGRATDTQYF. In DNA, the CDR3 is TGTGCCAGCAGCTTAATGGTTGGGACTAGCGGGAGGGCAACAGATACGCAGTATTTT.

The rearrangement links TRBV10-3 to TRBJ2-1, with TRBD2 matching 9 bases. V lost 3 bases, J lost 2 bases, and 5 bases stayed unmatched. This CDR3 has 16 residues. CDR1 and CDR2 (germline): ENHRY, SYGVKD. The CDR3 is CAISDAGTSTYNEQFF. DNA of the CDR3: TGTGCCATCAGTGACGCCGGGACTAGCACCTACAATGAGCAGTTCTTC.

The chain couples TRBV18 to TRBJ1-4, with a possible D match to TRBD1 (6 bases). CDR1 is KGHSH and CDR2 is LQKENI in the germline V gene. Trimming shortened V by 2 bases and J by 8 bases, and 21 bases separated the two germline ends. The CDR3 is 17 amino acids. The CDR3 loop is CASSPEPGQPGEEKLFF. CDR3 sequence (DNA): TGTGCCAGCTCACCAGAGCCGGGACAACCCGGGGAGGAAAAACTGTTTTTT. Looking up the rest from reference TRBV18 and TRBJ1-4 gives the full variable domain: NAGVMQNPRHLVRRRGQEARLRCSPMKGHSHVYWYRQLPEEGLKFMVYLQKENIIDESGMPKERFSAEFPKEGPSILRIQQVVRGDSAAYFCASSPEPGQPGEEKLFFGSGTQLSVL.

The chain has TRBV29-1 and TRBJ2-1; TRBD2 aligns across 8 bases. The germline gives CDR1 SQVTM, CDR2 ANQGSEA. This CDR3 spans 13 amino acids. V was pared by 7 bases and J by 8 bases, with 10 bases of the junction left unmatched. The CDR3, as DNA: TGCAGCGGAGTAGAGCGGGAGTCAGATGAGCAGTTCTTC. Its translation: CSGVERESDEQFF.

This chain uses TRBV6-1 with TRBJ2-7; D gene uncertain. V was cut by 2 bases and J by 2 bases, with 7 bases left in between. Germline values: CDR1 MNHNS, CDR2 SASEGT. The CDR3 consists of 13 residues. The CDR3 coding sequence is TGTGCCAGCAGTGAAAGAGGCCCCTACGAGCAGTACTTC. Encoded protein: CASSERGPYEQYF.

This clone came up a few times. Other DNA variants within this sample encode the same CDR3. This chain links TRBV6-5 with TRBJ2-1, with 11 bases that match TRBD2. The germline gives CDR1 MNHEY, CDR2 SVGAGI. V shed 2 bases, J shed 7 bases, and the junction held 4 bases outside the gene matches. This CDR3 has 15 amino acids. The CDR3 here is CASSYGLAGGNEQFF. The CDR3 nucleotides are TGTGCCAGCAGTTACGGTCTAGCGGGGGGTAATGAGCAGTTCTTC.

The chain is built from TRBV5-6 and TRBJ1-4, with no clear D. The V end lost 0 bases, the J end lost 6 bases, and 6 bases lay between the germline ends. CDR1 and CDR2 from the germline V gene are SGHDT and YYEEEE. The CDR3 extends over 13 amino acids. The CDR3, as DNA: TGTGCCAGCAGCTTGGGTCGGGATGAAAAACTGTTTTTT. Encoded protein: CASSLGRDEKLFF.